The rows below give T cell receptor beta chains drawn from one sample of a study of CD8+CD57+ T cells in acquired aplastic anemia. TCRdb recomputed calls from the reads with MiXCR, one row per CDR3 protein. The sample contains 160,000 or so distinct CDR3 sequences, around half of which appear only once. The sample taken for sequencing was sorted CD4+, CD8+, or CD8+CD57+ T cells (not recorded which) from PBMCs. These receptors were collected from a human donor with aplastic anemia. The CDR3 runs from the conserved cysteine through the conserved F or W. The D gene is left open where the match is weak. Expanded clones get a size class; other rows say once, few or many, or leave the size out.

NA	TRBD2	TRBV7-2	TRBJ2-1	TGTGCCAGCAGCTCCGTAGCGGGCAATGAGCAGTTCTTC	CASSSVAGNEQFF
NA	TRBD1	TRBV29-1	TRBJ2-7	TGCAGCGTTGAGTGGACAGGGGATAACTACGAGCAGTACTTC	CSVEWTGDNYEQYF
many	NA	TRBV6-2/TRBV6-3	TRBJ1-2	TGTGCCAGCATGGGCGGCAACTATGGCTACACCTTC	CASMGGNYGYTF
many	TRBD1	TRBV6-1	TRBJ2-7	TGTGCCAGCAGCACCGGGACAGGGGGCTACGAGCAGTACTTC	CASSTGTGGYEQYF
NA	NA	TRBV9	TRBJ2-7	TGTGCCAGCAGCACTGGACAGAGCAACTACGAGCAGTACTTC	CASSTGQSNYEQYF
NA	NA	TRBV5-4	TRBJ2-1	TGTGCCAGCAGCACGCGGTACGGCTCCTACAATGAGCAGTTCTTC	CASSTRYGSYNEQFF
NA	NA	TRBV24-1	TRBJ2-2	TGTGCCACCAGTGAAATAACTGGGGAGCTGTTTTTT	CATSEITGELFF
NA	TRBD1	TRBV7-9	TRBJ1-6	TGTGCCAGCAGGTCCGGGACAGGGGCCGGGCCACCCCTCCACTTT	CASRSGTGAGPPLHF
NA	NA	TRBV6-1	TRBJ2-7	TGTGCCAGCAGTGAGAGCGGCTACGAGCAGTACTTC	CASSESGYEQYF
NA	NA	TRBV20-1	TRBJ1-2	TGCAGTGCCCGGGAAGACTATGGCTACACCTTC	CSAREDYGYTF
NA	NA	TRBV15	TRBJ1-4	TGTGCCACCAGCAGAGATAGGGACACTTACAATGAAAAACTGTTTTTT	CATSRDRDTYNEKLFF
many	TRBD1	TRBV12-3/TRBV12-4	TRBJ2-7	TGTGCCAGCAGTTCCACAGGGGGGAGAAACCCGTACTTC	CASSSTGGRNPYF
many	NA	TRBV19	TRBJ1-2	TGTGCCAGCCGGAGTAGGAATATCTATGGCTACACCTTC	CASRSRNIYGYTF
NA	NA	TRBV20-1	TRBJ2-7	TGCAGTGCACCCGGAACGTTAGGGGGGGACGAGCAGTACTTC	CSAPGTLGGDEQYF
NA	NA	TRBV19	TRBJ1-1	TGTGCCAGTACCAGGCAGGGAGATTCTGAAGCTTTCTTT	CASTRQGDSEAFF
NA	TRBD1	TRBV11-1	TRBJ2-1	TGTGCCAGCAGCTCGGGACAGCAGTTAAACAATGAGCAGTTCTTC	CASSSGQQLNNEQFF
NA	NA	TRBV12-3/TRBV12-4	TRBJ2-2	TGTGCCAGCAGCCCCCGGGATGGGACAGGGGAGCTGTTTTTT	CASSPRDGTGELFF
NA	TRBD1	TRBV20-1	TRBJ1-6	TGCAGTGCTAGGAGGGGGCAGGGTTCACCCCTCCACTTT	CSARRGQGSPLHF